The sequence of this TCR beta chain was determined in a study of shared clonotypes between healthy human individuals. Whole-study context: CD4 naive and memory got three plates each, CD8 naive two, CD8 memory one.

Overall study results and limits: Clonotypes not shared had lower generation probabilities than those common to all four donors.

This CDR3 has 16 residues. The germline CDR1 and CDR2 sequences are MNHNY and SVGAGI (reference sequence). With 2 bases clipped from V and 3 bases from J, the junction kept 7 bases outside the gene matches. Libraries were prepared by immunoSEQ multiplex PCR; TCRdb keeps only in-frame clonotypes and omits some of them. The sample includes about 1 million clones, 65% to 75% of them seen just once. Free of recent acute infections or vaccinations, the donors were healthy HIV-negative adults. CD4+ cells underwent separation, giving CD45RA+ naive and CD45RA-negative memory subsets. A word on this clone: As yet, its antigen is unknown.

The rearrangement joins TRBV6-6 to TRBJ2-7, with 10 bases fitting TRBD1. This TCR derives from a man aged 18 to 30 in good health. The sample comprised memory CD4+ T cells sorted from blood. This sample's subset: CD45RA-negative fraction. The CDR3 reads CASSYARDRGSYEQYF. The CDR3 nucleotides are TGTGCCAGCAGTTACGCCCGGGACAGGGGAAGCTACGAGCAGTACTTC.